This T cell receptor beta chain was recovered during a study of CD8 T cells in ankylosing spondylitis. Study-wide findings and caveats: CD8+ by phenotype, disease-linked clones were relatively rare in peripheral blood. Apparently characteristic of ankylosing spondylitis blood was a TCR beta motif (under ten highly homologous variants). Reports say disease-linked clones showed up significantly more in matched ankylosing spondylitis synovial fluid.

Sample share makes this clonotype medium-sized (0.01 to 0.1%). Its antigen is undetermined. For TCR beta, libraries came from quantitative 5'-RACE with molecular barcodes. TCRdb re-called the 5' RACE reads through MiXCR, storing one row per CDR3 protein. In the table there are 50,000 to 75,000 distinct CDR3 sequences, 6% to 8% of which are singletons. Material for sequencing was synovial fluid, either unsorted or a sorted T cell fraction (not recorded which). The sequence derives from a male donor with ankylosing spondylitis.

CDR3 sequence: CASRGVAGGSYNEQFF. In nucleotides, the CDR3 is TGTGCCAGCAGAGGCGTAGCGGGAGGGTCCTACAATGAGCAGTTCTTC. The chain carries TRBV12-3 or TRBV12-4 and TRBJ2-1; 11 nucleotides line up with TRBD2. This CDR3 spans 16 amino acids. V was pared by 6 bases and J by 1 base, with 5 bases of the junction left unmatched.